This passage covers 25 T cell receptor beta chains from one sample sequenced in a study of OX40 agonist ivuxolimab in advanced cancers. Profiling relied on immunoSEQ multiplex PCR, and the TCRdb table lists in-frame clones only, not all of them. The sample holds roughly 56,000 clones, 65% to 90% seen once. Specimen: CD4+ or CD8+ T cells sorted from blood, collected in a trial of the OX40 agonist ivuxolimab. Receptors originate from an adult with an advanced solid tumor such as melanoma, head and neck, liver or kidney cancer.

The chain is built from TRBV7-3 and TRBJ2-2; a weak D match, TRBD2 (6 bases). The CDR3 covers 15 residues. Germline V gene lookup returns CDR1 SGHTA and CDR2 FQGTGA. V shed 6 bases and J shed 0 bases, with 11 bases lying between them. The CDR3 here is CASRGGSPNTGELFF. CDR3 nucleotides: TGTGCCAGCAGGGGAGGTTCGCCGAACACCGGGGAGCTGTTTTTT.

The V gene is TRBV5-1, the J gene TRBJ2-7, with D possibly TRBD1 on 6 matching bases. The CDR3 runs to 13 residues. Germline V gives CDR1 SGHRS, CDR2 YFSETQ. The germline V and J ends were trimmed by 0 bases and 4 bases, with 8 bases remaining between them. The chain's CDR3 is CASSLGQEYEQYF. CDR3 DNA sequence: TGCGCCAGCAGCTTGGGACAGGAGTACGAGCAGTACTTC.

CDR3 loop: CASSEYLGGTEAFF. As DNA, the CDR3 is TGTGCCAGCAGTGAATATTTGGGTGGCACTGAAGCTTTCTTT. The rearrangement links TRBV6-1 to TRBJ1-1; D gene unclear. Trimming left V 2 bases short and J 4 bases short, with 11 bases between. The CDR3 is made up of 14 amino acids. In germline, CDR1 is MNHNS, CDR2 SASEGT.

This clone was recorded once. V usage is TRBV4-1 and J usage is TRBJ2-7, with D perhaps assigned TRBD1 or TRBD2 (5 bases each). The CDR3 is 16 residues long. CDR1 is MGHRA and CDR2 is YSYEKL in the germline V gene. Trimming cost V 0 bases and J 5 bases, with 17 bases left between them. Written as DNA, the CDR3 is TGCGCCAGCAGCCAAGATTTGGACGGGACCAGGAACGAGCAGTACTTC. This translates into CASSQDLDGTRNEQYF.

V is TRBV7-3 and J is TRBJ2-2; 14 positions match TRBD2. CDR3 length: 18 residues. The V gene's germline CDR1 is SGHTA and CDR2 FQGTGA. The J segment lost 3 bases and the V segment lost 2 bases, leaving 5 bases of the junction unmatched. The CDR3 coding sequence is TGTGCCAGCAGCTTAGGGACTAGCGGGAGTAGGTACACCGGGGAGCTGTTTTTT. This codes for CASSLGTSGSRYTGELFF.

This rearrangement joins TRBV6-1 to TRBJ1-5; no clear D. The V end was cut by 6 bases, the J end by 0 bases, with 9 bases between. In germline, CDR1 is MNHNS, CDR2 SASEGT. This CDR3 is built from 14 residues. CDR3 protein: CASSRRYSNQPQHF. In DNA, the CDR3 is TGTGCCAGCAGCAGGAGATATAGCAATCAGCCCCAGCATTTT.

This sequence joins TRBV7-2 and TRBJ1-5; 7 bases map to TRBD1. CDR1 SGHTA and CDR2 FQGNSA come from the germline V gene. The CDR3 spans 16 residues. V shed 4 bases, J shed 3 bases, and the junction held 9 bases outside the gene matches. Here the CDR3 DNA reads TGTGCCAGCAGCTCCCAAATTGGGACAGTCAATCAGCCCCAGCATTTT. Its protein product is CASSSQIGTVNQPQHF. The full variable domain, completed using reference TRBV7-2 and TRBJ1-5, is GAGVSQSPSNKVTEKGKDVELRCDPISGHTALYWYRQSLGQGLEFLIYFQGNSAPDKSGLPSDRFSAERTGGSVSTLTIQRTQQEDSAVYLCASSSQIGTVNQPQHFGDGTRLSIL.

The CDR3: CASHLGTGVTEAFF. The CDR3 coding sequence is TGTGCCAGCCATTTAGGGACAGGAGTCACTGAAGCTTTCTTT. The V and J genes are TRBV4-2 and TRBJ1-1, with 8 positions matching TRBD1. The trim removed 8 bases at V and 4 bases at J, leaving 9 bases unmatched. In germline, CDR1 is LGHNA, CDR2 YNFKEQ. The CDR3 runs to 14 residues.

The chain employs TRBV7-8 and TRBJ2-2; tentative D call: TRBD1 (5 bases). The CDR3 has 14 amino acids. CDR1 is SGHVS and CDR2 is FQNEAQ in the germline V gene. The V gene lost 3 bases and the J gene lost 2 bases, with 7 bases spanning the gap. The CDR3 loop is CASSFDRNTGELFF. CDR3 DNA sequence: TGTGCCAGCAGCTTCGACAGAAACACCGGGGAGCTGTTTTTT.

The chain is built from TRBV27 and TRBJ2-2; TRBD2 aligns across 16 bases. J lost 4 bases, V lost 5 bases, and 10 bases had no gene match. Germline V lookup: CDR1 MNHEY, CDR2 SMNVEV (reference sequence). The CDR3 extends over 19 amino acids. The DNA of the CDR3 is TGTGCCAGCAGTCGTGCCGGGACTAGCGGGAGGGCCGGCACCGGGGAGCTGTTTTTT. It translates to CASSRAGTSGRAGTGELFF.

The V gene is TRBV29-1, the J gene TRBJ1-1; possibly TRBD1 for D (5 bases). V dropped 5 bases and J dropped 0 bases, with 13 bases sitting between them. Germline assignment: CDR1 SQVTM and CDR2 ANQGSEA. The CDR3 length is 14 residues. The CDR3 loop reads CSVPTRGMNTEAFF. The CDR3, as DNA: TGCAGCGTTCCGACTCGGGGGATGAACACTGAAGCTTTCTTT.

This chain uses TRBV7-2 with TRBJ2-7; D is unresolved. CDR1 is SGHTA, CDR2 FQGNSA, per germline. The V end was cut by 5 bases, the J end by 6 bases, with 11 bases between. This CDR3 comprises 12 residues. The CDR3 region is CASSLRVGEQYF. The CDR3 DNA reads TGTGCCAGCAGCCTGAGAGTTGGCGAGCAGTACTTC.

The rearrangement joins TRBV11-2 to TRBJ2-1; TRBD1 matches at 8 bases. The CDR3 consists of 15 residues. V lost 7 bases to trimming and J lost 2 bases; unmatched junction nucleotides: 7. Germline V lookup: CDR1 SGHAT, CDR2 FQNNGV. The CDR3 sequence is CASNGGTGPYNEQFF. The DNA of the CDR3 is TGTGCCAGCAACGGAGGGACAGGACCCTACAATGAGCAGTTCTTC.

The CDR3 region is CASSLGHTGIQYF. In DNA form, the CDR3 reads TGTGCCAGCAGCTTAGGGCACACCGGCATTCAGTACTTC. The chain links TRBV7-3 to TRBJ2-4; no clear D gene. Trimming stripped 2 bases from V and 9 bases from J, with 11 bases between. The CDR3 runs to 13 residues. Germline V lookup: CDR1 SGHTA, CDR2 FQGTGA.

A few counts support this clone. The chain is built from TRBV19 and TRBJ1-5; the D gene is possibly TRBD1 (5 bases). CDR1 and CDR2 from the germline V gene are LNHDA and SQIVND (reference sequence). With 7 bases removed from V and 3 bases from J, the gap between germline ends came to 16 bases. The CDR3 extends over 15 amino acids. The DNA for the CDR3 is TGTGCCAGTACTCCCGGGGCGGGGATCAATCAGCCCCAGCATTTT. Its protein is CASTPGAGINQPQHF.

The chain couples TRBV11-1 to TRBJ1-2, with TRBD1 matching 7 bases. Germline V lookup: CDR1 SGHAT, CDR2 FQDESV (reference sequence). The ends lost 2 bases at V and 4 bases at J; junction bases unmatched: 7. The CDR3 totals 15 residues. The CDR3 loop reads CASSLNRDSLYGYTF. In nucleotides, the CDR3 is TGTGCCAGCAGCTTAAACCGGGACAGCCTCTATGGCTACACCTTC.

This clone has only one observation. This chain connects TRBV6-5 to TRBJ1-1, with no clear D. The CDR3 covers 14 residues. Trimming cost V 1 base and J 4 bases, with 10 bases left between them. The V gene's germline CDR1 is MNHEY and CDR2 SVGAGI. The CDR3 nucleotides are TGTGCCAGCAGTTACTTAGCCCGGAGCACTGAAGCTTTCTTT. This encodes CASSYLARSTEAFF.

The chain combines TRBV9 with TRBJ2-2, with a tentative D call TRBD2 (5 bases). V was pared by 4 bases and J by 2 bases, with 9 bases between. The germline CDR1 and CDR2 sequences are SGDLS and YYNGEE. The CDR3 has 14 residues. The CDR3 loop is CASSPRTNTGELFF. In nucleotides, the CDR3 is TGTGCCAGCAGCCCCCGGACTAACACCGGGGAGCTGTTTTTT. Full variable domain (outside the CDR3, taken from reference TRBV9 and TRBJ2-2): DSGVTQTPKHLITATGQRVTLRCSPRSGDLSVYWYQQSLDQGLQFLIQYYNGEERAKGNILERFSAQQFPDLHSELNLSSLELGDSALYFCASSPRTNTGELFFGEGSRLTVL.

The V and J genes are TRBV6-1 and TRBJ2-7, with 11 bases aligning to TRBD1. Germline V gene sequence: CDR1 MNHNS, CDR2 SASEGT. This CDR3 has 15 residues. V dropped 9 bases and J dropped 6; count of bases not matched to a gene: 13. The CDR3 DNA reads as TGTGCCAGTCAGAATTACGGGACAGGGGGAACCGAGCAGTACTTC. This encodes CASQNYGTGGTEQYF.

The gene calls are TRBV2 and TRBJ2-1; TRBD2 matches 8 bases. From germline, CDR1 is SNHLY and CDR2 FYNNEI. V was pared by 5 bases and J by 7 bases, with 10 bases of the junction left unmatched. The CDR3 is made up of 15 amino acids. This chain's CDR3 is CASSTSGGPRNEQFF. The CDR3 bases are TGTGCCAGCAGTACCTCGGGGGGGCCGAGGAATGAGCAGTTCTTC.

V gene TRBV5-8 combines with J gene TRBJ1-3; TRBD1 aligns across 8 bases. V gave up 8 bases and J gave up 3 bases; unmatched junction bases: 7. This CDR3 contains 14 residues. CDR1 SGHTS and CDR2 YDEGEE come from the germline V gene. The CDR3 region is CASNQGAGGNTIYF. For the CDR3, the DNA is TGTGCCAGTAATCAGGGGGCAGGTGGAAACACCATATATTTT.

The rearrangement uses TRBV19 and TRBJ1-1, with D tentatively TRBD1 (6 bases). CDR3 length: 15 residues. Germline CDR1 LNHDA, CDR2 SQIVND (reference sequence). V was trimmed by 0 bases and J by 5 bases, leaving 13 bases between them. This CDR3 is CASSIDRLGGTEAFF. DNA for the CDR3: TGTGCCAGTAGTATAGATCGGTTAGGGGGAACTGAAGCTTTCTTT.

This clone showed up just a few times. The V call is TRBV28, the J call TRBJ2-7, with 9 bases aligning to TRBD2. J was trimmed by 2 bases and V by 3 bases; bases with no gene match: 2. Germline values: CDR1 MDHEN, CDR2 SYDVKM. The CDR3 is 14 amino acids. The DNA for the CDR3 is TGTGCCAGCAGTTTTCTAGCGGGGACCTACGAGCAGTACTTC. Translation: CASSFLAGTYEQYF.

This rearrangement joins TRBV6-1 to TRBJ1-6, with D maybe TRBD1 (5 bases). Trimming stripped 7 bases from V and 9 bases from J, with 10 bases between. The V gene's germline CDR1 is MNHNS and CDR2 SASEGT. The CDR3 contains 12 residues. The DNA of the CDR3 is TGTGCCAGCAACCAGGGTAGTTCACCCCTCCACTTT. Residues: CASNQGSSPLHF.

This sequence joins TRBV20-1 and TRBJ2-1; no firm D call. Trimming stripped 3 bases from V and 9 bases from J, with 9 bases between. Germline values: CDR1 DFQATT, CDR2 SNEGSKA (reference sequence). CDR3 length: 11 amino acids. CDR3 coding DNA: TGCAGTGCTAGCGATCCTCCTGAGCAGTTCTTC. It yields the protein CSASDPPEQFF.